The clone carrying this TCR beta chain has at least ten counts. The antigen is not known. Unique molecular identifiers were incorporated into the prepared TCRbeta library. TCRdb reprocessed the PCR reads via MiXCR and lists one record per CDR3 protein. This sample has 200,000 to 250,000 distinct CDR3 sequences, with roughly 25% found just once. Germline V gene data show CDR1 as DFQATT and CDR2 as SNEGSKA (reference sequence). The CDR3 extends over 15 amino acids. V lost 0 bases and J lost 4, with 13 bases in between. The data were obtained in a study of T-cell reconstitution after alpha-beta-depleted transplantation in children. Broader study findings: Surviving recipient cells, namely T cells and thymic progenitors, were the source of high day-60 TCRbeta diversity in some patients. Newly produced T cells mostly accounted for T-cell counts and diversity one year post-transplant. Several hundred expanded graft clones reportedly supplied alpha-beta T cells about two months after transplant.

The sequencing here drew on PBMCs, taken before TCRalphabeta/CD19-depleted stem cell transplant. The TCR was taken from a girl aged 2 to 10 with Fanconi anemia, due to receive a stem cell transplant. The chain is built from TRBV20-1 and TRBJ2-1; TRBD2 is a possible D gene (6 bases). The CDR3 reads CSARDRRGPYNEQFF. As DNA, the CDR3 is TGCAGTGCTAGAGATCGGAGGGGTCCTTACAATGAGCAGTTCTTC.